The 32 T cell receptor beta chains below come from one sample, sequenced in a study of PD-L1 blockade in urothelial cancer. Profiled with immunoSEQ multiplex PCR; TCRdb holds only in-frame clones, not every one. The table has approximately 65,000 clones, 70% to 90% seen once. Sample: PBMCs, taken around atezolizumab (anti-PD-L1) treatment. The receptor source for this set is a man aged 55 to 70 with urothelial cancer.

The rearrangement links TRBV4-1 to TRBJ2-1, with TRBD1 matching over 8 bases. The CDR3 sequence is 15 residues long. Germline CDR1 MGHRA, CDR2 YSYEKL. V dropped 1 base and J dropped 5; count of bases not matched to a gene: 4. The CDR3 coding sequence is TGCGCCAGCAGCCAAGTATCACAGGGGGACAATGAGCAGTTCTTC. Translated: CASSQVSQGDNEQFF.

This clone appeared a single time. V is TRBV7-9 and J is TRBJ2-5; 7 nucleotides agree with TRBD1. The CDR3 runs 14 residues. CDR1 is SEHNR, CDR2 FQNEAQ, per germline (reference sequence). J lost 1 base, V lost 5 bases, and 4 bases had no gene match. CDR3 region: CASSQGTVQETQYF. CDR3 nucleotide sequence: TGTGCCAGCAGCCAAGGGACAGTCCAAGAGACCCAGTACTTC.

CDR3: CASSGSGTYQETQYF. The CDR3 DNA sequence: TGTGCCTCCAGCGGTAGCGGGACATACCAAGAGACCCAGTACTTC. The gene calls are TRBV6-1 and TRBJ2-5; TRBD2 agrees at 8 bases. From germline, CDR1 is MNHNS and CDR2 SASEGT. V lost 11 bases, J lost 0 bases, and 11 bases stayed unmatched. The CDR3 runs 15 residues.

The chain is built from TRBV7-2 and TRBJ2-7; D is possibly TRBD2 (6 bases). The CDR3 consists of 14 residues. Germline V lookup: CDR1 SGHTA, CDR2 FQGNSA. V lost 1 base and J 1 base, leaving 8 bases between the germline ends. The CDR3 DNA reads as TGTGCCAGCAGCTTAGGCGGGGAGTCCTACGAGCAGTACTTC. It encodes CASSLGGESYEQYF.

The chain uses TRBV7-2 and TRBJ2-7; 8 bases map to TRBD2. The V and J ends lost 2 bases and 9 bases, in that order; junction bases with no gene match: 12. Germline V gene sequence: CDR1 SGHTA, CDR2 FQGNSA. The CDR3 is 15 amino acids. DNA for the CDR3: TGTGCCAGCAGCTTATATCAGCGGGGGAGAGAAGGGCAGTACTTC. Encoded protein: CASSLYQRGREGQYF.

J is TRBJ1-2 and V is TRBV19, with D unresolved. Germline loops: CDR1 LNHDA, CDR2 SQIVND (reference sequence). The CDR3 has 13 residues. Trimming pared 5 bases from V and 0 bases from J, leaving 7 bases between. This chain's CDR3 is CASSPRANYGYTF. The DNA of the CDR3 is TGTGCCAGTAGTCCACGGGCTAACTATGGCTACACCTTC.

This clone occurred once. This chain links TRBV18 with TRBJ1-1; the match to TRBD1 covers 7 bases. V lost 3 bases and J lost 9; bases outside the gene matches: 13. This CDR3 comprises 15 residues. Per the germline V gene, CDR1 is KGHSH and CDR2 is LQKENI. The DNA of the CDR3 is TGTGCCAGCTCACCTTTTCGGGACAGTCCCAACCAAGCTTTCTTT. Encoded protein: CASSPFRDSPNQAFF.

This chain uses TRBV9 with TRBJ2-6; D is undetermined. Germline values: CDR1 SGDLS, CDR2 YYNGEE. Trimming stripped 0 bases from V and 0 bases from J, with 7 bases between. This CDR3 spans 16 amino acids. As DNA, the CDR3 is TGTGCCAGCAGCGTAGTGGGCCACTCTGGGGCCAACGTCCTGACTTTC. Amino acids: CASSVVGHSGANVLTF.

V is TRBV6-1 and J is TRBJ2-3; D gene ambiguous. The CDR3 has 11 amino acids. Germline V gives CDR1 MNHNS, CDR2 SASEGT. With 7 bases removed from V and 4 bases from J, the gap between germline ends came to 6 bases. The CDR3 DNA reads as TGTGCCAGCAACTTGGCAGATACGCAGTATTTT. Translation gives CASNLADTQYF.

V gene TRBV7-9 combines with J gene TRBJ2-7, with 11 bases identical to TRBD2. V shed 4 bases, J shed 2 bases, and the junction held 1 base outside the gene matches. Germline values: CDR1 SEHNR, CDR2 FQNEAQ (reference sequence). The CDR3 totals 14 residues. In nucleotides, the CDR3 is TGTGCCAGCAGCTGGACTAGCGGGCCCTACGAGCAGTACTTC. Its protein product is CASSWTSGPYEQYF.

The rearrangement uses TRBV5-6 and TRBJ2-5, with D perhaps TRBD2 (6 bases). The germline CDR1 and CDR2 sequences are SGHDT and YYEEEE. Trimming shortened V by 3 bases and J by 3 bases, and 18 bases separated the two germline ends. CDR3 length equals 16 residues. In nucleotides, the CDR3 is TGTGCCAGCAGCTCACCCGGGACGGGGACTGAAGAGACCCAGTACTTC. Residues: CASSSPGTGTEETQYF.

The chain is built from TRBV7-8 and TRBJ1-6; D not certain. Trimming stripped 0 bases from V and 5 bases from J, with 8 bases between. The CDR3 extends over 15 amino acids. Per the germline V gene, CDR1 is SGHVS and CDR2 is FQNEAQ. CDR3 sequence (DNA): TGTGCCAGCAGCTTAGCGCGGCCAGATAATTCACCCCTCCACTTT. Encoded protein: CASSLARPDNSPLHF.

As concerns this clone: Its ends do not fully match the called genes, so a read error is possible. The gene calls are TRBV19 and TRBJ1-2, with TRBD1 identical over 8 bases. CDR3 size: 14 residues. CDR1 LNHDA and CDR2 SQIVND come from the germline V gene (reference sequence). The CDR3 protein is CASSTMGAETGASF. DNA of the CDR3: TGTGCCAGTAGCACTATGGGAGCTGAGACAGGGGCATCCTTC.

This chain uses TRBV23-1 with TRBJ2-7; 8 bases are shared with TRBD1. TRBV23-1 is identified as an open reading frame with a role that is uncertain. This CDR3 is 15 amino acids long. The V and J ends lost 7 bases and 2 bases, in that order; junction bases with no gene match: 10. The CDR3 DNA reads TGCGCCAGCATGATACCCGGACAGGGCCCCTACGAGCAGTACTTC. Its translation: CASMIPGQGPYEQYF.

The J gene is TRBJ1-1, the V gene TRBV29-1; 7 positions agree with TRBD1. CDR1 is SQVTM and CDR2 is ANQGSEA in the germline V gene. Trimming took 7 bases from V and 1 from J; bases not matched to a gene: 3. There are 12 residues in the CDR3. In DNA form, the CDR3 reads TGCAGCGCAGGGGGACAGAACACTGAAGCTTTCTTT. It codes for CSAGGQNTEAFF.

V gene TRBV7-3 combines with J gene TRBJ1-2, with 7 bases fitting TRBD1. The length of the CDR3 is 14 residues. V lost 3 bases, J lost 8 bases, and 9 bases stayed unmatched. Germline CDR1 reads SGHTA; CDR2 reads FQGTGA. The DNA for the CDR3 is TGTGCCAGCAGCTTCGACAGGGCCTCGGGAGGCTACACCTTC. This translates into CASSFDRASGGYTF.

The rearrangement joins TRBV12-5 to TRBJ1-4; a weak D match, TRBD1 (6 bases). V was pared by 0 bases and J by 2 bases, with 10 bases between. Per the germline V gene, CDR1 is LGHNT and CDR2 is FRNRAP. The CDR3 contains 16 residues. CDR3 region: CASGLVETGTNEKLFF. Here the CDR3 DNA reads TGTGCTAGTGGTTTGGTGGAGACAGGTACTAATGAAAAACTGTTTTTT.

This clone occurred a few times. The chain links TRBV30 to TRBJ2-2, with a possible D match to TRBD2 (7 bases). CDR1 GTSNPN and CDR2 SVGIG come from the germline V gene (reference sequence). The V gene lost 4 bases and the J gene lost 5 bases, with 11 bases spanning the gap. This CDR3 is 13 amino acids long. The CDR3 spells CAWIRGATGELFF. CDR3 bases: TGTGCCTGGATACGGGGGGCGACCGGGGAGCTGTTTTTT.

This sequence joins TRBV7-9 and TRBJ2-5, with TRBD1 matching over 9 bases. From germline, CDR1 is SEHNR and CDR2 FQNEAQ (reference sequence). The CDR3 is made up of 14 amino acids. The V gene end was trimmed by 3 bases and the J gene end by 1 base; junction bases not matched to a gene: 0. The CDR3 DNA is TGTGCCAGCAGCTTGACAGGGGGCCAAGAGACCCAGTACTTC. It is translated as CASSLTGGQETQYF.

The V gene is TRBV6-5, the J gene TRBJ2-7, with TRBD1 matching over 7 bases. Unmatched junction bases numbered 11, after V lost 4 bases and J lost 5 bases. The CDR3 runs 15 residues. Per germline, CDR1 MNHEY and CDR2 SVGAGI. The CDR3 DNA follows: TGTGCCAGCAGTTCGACCTACAGGGGAATCCACGAGCAGTACTTC. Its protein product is CASSSTYRGIHEQYF.

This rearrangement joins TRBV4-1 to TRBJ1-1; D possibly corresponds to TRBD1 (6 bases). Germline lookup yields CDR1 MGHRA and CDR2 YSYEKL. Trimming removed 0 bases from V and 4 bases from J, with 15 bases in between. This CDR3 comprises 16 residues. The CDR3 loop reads CASSQEGRGRATEAFF. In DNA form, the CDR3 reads TGCGCCAGCAGCCAAGAGGGCAGGGGCAGGGCCACTGAAGCTTTCTTT.

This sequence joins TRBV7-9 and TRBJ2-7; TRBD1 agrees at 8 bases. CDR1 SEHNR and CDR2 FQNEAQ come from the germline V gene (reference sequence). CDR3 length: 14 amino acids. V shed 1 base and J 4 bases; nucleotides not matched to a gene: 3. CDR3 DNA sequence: TGTGCCAGCAGCTTAGAACAGGGGGTATACGAGCAGTACTTC. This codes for CASSLEQGVYEQYF. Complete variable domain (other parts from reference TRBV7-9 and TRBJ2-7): DTGVSQNPRHKITKRGQNVTFRCDPISEHNRLYWYRQTLGQGPEFLTYFQNEAQLEKSRLLSDRFSAERPKGSFSTLEIQRTEQGDSAMYLCASSLEQGVYEQYFGPGTRLTVT.

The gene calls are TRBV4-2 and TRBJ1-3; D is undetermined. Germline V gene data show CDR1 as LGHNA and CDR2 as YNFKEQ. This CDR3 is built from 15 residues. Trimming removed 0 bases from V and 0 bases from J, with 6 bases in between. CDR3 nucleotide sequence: TGTGCCAGCAGCCAAGAGTCCGTCTCTGGAAACACCATATATTTT. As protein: CASSQESVSGNTIYF.

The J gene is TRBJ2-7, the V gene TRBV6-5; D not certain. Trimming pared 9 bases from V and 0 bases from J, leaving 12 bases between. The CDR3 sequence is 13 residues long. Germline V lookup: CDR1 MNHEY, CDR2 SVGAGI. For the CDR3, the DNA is TGTGCCAGTGCCCACCCGAGCTCCTACGAGCAGTACTTC. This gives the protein CASAHPSSYEQYF.

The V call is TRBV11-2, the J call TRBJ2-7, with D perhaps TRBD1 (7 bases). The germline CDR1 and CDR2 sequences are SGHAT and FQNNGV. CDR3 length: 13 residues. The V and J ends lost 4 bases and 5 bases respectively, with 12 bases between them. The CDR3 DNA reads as TGTGCCAGCAGCTCAGCAGGGGGGAACGAGCAGTACTTC. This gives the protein CASSSAGGNEQYF.

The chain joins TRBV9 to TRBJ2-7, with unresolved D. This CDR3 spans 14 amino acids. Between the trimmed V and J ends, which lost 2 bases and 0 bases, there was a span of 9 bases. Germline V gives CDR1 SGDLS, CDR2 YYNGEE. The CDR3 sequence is CASSVSVNSYEQYF. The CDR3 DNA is TGTGCCAGCAGCGTCTCAGTTAACTCCTACGAGCAGTACTTC.

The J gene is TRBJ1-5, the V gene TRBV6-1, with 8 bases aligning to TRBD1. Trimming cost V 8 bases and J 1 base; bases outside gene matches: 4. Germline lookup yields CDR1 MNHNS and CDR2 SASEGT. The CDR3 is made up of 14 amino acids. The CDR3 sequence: CASEGQASNQPQHF. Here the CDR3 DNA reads TGTGCCAGCGAGGGACAGGCGAGCAATCAGCCCCAGCATTTT.

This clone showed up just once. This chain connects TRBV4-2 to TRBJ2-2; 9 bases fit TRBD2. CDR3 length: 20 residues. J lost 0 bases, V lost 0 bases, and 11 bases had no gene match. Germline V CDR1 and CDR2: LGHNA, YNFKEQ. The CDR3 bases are TGTGCCAGCAGCCAAGATTCAAGCGGGGGGACACCCGCGAACACCGGGGAGCTGTTTTTT. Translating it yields CASSQDSSGGTPANTGELFF.

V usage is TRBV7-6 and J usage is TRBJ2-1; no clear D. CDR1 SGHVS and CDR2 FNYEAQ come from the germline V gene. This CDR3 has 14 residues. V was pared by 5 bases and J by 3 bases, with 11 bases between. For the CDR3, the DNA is TGTGCCAGCAGCCCGGTGACTGGCTACAATGAGCAGTTCTTC. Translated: CASSPVTGYNEQFF.

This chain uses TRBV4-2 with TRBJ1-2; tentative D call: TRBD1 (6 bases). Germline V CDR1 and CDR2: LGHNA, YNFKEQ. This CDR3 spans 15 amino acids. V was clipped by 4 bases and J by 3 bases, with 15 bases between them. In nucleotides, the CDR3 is TGTGCCAGCAGCCTCCGGGGGGGGCAGGACTATGGCTACACCTTC. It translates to CASSLRGGQDYGYTF.

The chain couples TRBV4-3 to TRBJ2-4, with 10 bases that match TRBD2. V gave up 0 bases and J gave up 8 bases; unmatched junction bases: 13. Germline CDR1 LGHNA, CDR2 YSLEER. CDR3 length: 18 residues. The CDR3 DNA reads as TGCGCCAGCAGCCAAGATCTCCGGCTAGCGGGAGCTCAGTACATTCAGTACTTC. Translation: CASSQDLRLAGAQYIQYF.

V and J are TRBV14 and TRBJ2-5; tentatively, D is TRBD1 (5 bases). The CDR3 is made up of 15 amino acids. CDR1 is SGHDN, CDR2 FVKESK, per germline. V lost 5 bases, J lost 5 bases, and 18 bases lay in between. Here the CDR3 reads CASSFRQPTKETQYF. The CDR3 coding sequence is TGTGCCAGCAGCTTTCGACAGCCCACGAAGGAGACCCAGTACTTC.